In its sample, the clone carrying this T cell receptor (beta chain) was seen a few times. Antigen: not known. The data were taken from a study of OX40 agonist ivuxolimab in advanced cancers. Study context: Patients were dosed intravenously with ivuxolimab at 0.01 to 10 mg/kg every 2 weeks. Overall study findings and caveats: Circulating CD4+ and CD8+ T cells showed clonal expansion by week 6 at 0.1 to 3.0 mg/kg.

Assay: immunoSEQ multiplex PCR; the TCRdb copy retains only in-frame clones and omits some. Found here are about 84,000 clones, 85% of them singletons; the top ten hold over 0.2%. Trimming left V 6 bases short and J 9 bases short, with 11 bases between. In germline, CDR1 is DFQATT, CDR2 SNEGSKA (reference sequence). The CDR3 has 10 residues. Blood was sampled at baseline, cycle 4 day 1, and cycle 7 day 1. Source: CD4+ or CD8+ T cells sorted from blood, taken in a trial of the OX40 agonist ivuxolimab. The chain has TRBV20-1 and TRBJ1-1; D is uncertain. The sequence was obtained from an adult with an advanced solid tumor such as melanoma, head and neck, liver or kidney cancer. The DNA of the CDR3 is TGCAGTGCCCCGGAAACGCAAGCTTTCTTT. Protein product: CSAPETQAFF.